The rows below give T cell receptor beta chains drawn from one sample of a study of metastatic and nonmetastatic thyroid tumors. MiXCR was used by TCRdb to re-call the PCR reads. The repertoire consists of about 21,000 clones, with over 25% occurring once and the leading ten covering around 21%. Sequenced sample: blood. These receptors all come from a female donor with papillary thyroid cancer or a benign thyroid nodule (not recorded which). Some clones in this sample may be carry-over from other donors' samples. Both conserved end residues are part of each CDR3. D genes are given only for firm matches. Size is omitted from some rows. Given values are once, few, many or a class for expanded clones.

>TRBJ2-7|few|TRBD2|TRBV6-1
CASSKPGLVSEQYF
>TRBJ2-1|once|TRBD2|TRBV20-1
CSARAGGSGRREQFF
>TRBJ2-7|few|TRBD2|TRBV6-1
CASSRGTRQYF
>TRBJ2-7|many|.|TRBV5-1
CASSLARQGEQYF
>TRBJ2-1|many|TRBD1|TRBV19
CASDGAGGFDEQFF
>TRBJ1-3|medium-sized|.|TRBV7-8
CASSLVAGNTIYF
>TRBJ1-5|many|TRBD1|TRBV6-2/TRBV6-3
CATAMGQGNQPQHF
>TRBJ2-1|many|.|TRBV5-1
CASSSQLVIGNEQFF
>TRBJ2-2|many|.|TRBV2
CASSQRATGELFF
>TRBJ2-3|many|.|TRBV7-2
CASRLLPGGWGDTQYF
>TRBJ2-7|.|TRBD2|TRBV20-1
CSAMSPLGTSGEQYF
>TRBJ2-2|many|.|TRBV4-1
CASSQVPSAYTGELFF
>TRBJ2-2|.|.|TRBV19
CASSERGMLNTGELFF
>TRBJ2-7|many|.|TRBV4-1
CASVSLEGSYEQYF
>TRBJ2-7|.|.|TRBV5-1
CASSQQYEQYF